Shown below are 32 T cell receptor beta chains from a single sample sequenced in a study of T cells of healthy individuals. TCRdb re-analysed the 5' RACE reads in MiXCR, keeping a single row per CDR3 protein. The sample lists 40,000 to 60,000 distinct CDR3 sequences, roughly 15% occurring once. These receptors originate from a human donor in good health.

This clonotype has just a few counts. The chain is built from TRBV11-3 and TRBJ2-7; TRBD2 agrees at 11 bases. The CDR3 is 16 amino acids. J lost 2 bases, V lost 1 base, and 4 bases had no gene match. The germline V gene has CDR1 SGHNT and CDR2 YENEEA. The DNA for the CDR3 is TGTGCCAGCAGCTTAGTCCGGACTAGCGGGCCCTACGAGCAGTACTTC. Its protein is CASSLVRTSGPYEQYF.

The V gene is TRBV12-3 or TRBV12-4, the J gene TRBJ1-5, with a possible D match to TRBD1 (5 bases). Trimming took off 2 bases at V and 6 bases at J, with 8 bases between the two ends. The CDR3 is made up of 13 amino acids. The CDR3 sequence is CASSLNGGQPQHF. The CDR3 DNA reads TGTGCCAGCAGTTTAAATGGGGGTCAGCCCCAGCATTTT.

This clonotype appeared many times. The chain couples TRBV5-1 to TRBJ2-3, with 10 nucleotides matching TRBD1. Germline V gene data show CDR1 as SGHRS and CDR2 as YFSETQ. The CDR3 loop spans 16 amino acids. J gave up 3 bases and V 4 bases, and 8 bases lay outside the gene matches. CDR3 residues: CASSPRDRGATDTQYF. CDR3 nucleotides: TGCGCCAGCAGCCCACGGGACAGGGGAGCAACAGATACGCAGTATTTT. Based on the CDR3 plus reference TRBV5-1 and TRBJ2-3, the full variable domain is KAGVTQTPRYLIKTRGQQVTLSCSPISGHRSVSWYQQTPGQGLQFLFEYFSETQRNKGNFPGRFSGRQFSNSRSEMNVSTLELGDSALYLCASSPRDRGATDTQYFGPGTRLTVL.

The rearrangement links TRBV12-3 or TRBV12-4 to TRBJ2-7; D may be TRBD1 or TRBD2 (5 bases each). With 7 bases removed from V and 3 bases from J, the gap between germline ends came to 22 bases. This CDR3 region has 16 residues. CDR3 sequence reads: CASTGTFRREHYEQYF. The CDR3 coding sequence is TGTGCCAGCACCGGGACCTTCCGAAGGGAGCACTACGAGCAGTACTTC.

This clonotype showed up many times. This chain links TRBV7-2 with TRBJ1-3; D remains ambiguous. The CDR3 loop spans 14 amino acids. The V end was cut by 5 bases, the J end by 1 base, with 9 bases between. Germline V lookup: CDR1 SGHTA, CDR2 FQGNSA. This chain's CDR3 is CASSPTPSGNTIYF. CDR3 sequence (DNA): TGTGCCAGCAGCCCGACGCCGTCTGGAAACACCATATATTTT.

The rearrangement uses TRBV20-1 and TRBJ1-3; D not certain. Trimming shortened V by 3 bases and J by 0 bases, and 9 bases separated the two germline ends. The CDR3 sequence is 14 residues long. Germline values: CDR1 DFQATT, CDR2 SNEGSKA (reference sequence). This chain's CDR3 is CSAREGFSGNTIYF. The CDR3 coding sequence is TGCAGTGCTAGGGAGGGATTCTCTGGAAACACCATATATTTT.

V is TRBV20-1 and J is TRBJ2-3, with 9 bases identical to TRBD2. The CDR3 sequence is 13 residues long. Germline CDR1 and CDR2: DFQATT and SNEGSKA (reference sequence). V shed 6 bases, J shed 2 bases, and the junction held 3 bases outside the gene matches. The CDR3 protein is CSARTSATDTQYF. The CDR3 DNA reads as TGCAGTGCCCGGACTAGCGCCACAGATACGCAGTATTTT.

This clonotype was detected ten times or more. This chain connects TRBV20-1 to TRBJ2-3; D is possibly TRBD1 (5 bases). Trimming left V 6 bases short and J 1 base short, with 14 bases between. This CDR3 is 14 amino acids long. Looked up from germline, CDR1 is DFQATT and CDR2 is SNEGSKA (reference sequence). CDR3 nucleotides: TGCAGTGCGGCCCAGGGATTAGGCACAGATACGCAGTATTTT. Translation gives CSAAQGLGTDTQYF.

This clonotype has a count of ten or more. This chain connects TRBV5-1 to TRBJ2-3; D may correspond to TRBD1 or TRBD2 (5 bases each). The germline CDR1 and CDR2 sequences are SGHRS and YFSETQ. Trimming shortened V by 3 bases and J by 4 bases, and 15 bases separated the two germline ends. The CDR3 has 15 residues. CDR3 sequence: CASSSGRTLSDTQYF. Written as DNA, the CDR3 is TGCGCCAGCAGCTCGGGACGAACCCTCTCAGATACGCAGTATTTT.

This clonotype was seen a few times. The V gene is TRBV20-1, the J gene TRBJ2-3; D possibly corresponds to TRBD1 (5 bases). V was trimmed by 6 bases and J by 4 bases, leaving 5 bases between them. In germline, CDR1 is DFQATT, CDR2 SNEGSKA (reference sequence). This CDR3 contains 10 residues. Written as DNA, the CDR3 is TGCAGTGCAGGGGCAGATACGCAGTATTTT. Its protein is CSAGADTQYF.

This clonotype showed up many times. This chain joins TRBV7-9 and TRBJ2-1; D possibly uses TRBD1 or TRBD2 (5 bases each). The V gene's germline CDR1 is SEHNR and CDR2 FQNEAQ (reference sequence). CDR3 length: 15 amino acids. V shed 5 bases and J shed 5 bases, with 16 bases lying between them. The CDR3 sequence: CASSPGAVVNNEQFF. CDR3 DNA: TGTGCCAGCAGCCCCGGGGCCGTCGTAAACAATGAGCAGTTCTTC.

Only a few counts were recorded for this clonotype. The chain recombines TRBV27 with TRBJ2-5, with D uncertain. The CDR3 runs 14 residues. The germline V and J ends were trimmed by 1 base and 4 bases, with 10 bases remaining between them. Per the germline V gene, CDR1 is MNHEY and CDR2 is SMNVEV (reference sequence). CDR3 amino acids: CASSLLGRGETQYF. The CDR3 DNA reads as TGTGCCAGCAGTTTATTAGGGCGCGGAGAGACCCAGTACTTC.

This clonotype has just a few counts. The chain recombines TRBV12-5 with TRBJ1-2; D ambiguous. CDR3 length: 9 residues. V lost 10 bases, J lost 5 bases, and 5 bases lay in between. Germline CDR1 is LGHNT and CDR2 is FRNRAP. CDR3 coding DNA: TGTGCTATCGGGTATGGCTACACCTTC. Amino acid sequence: CAIGYGYTF.

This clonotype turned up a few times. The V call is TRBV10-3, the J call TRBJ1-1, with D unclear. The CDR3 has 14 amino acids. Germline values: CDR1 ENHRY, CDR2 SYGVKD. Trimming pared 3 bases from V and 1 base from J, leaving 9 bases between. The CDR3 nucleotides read TGTGCCATCAGTGAAAGGGTCTCGAACACTGAAGCTTTCTTT. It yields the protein CAISERVSNTEAFF.

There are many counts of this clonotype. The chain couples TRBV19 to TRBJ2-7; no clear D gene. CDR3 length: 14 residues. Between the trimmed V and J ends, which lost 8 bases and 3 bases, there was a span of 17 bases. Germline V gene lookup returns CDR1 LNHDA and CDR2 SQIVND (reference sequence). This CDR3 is CASGGDNELYEQYF. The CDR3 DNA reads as TGTGCCAGTGGTGGGGATAACGAGCTCTACGAGCAGTACTTC.

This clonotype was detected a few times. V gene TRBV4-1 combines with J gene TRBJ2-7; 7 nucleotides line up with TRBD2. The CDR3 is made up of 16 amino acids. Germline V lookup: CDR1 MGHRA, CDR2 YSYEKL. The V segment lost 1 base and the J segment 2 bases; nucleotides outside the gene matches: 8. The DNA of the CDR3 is TGCGCCAGCAGCCAAGGGATACTAGCGTCCGCCTACGAGCAGTACTTC. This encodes CASSQGILASAYEQYF.

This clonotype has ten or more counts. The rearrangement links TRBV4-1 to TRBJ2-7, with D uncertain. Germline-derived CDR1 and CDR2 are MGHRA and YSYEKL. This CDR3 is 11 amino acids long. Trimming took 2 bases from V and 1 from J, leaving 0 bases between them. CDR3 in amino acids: CASSQSYEQYF. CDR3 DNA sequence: TGCGCCAGCAGCCAATCCTACGAGCAGTACTTC.

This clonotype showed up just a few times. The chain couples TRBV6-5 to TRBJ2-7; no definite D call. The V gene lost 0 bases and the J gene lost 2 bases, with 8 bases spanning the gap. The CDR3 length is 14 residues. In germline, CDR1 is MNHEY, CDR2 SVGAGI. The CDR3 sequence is CASSYSRNPYEQYF. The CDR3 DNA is TGTGCCAGCAGTTACTCCCGCAACCCCTACGAGCAGTACTTC.

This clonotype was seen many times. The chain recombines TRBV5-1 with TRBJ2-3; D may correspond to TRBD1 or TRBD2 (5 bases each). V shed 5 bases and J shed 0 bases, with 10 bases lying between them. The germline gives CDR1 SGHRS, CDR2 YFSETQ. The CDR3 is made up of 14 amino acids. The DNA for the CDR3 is TGCGCCAGCAGGGGACCCATCAGCACAGATACGCAGTATTTT. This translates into CASRGPISTDTQYF.

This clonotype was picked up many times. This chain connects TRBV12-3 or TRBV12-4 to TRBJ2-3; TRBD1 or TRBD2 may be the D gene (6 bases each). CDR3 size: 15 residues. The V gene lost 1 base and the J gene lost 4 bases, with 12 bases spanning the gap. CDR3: CASSLDGGQADTQYF. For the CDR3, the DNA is TGTGCCAGCAGTTTAGATGGGGGGCAGGCAGATACGCAGTATTTT.

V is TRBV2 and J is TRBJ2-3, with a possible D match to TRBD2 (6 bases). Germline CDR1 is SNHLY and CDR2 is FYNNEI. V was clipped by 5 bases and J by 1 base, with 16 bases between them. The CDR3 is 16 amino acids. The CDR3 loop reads CASSQSGRRGTDTQYF. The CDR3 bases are TGTGCCAGCAGTCAGAGCGGGCGCAGGGGCACAGATACGCAGTATTTT.

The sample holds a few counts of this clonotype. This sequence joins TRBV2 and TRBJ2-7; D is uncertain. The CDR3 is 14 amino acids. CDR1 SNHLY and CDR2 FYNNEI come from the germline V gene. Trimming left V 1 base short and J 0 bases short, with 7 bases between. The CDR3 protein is CASSEERRSYEQYF. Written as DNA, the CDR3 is TGTGCCAGCAGTGAAGAGAGACGCTCCTACGAGCAGTACTTC.

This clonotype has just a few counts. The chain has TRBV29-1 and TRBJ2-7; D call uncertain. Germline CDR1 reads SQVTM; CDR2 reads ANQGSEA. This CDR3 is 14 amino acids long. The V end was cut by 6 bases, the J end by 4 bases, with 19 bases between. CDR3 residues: CSVTRGSEVYEQYF. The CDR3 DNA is TGCAGCGTCACTCGCGGCAGTGAGGTGTACGAGCAGTACTTC.

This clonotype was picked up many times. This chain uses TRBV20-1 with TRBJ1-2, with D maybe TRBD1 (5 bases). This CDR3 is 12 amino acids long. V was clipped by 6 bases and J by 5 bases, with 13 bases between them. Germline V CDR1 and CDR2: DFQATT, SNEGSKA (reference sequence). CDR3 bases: TGCAGTGCCAGGGAGGAGGTTTATGGCTACACCTTC. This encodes CSAREEVYGYTF.

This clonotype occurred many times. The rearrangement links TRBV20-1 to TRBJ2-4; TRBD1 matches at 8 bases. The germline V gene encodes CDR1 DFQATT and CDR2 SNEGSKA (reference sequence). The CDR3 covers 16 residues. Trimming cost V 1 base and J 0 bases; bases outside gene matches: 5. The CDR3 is CSARGAGGAAKNIQYF. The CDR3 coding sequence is TGCAGTGCTAGAGGGGCAGGGGGCGCAGCCAAAAACATTCAGTACTTC.

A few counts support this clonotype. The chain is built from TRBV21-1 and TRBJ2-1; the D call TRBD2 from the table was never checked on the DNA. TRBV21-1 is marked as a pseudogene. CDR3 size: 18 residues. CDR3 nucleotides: TGTGCCAGCAGCAAACAACAGCTAGGGCTAGGGCTTTACAATGAGCAGTTCTTC. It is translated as CASSKQQLGLGLYNEQFF.

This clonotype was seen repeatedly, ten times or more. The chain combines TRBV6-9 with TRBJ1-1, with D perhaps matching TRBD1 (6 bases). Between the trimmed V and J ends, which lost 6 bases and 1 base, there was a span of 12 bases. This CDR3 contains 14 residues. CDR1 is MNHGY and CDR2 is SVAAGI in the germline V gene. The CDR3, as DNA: TGTGCCAGCAGCTCTCAGGGGAAGAACACTGAAGCTTTCTTT. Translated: CASSSQGKNTEAFF.

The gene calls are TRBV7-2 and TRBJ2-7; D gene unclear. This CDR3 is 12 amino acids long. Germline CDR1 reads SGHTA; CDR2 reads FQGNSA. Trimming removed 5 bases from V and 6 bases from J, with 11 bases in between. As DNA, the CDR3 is TGTGCCAGCAGCCCTCCTTGGGGCGAGCAGTACTTC. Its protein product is CASSPPWGEQYF.

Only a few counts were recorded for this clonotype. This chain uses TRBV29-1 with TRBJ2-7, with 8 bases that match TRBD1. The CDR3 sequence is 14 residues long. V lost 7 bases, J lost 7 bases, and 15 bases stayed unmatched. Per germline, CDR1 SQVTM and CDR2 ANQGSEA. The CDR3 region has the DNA TGCAGCGCTGTCTTGGGACAGGCGATAGGGGAGCAGTACTTC. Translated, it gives CSAVLGQAIGEQYF.

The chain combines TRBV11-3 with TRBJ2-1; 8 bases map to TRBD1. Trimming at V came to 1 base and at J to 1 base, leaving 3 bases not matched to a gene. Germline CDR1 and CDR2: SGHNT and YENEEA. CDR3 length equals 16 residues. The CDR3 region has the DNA TGTGCCAGCAGCTTAGTTGGGACAGGATCCTACAATGAGCAGTTCTTC. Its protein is CASSLVGTGSYNEQFF.

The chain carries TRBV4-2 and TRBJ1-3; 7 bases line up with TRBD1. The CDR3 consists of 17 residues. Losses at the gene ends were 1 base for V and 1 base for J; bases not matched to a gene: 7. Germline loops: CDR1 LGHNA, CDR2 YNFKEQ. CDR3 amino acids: CASSQVTGVVSGNTIYF. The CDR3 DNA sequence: TGTGCCAGCAGCCAAGTAACAGGGGTTGTATCTGGAAACACCATATATTTT.

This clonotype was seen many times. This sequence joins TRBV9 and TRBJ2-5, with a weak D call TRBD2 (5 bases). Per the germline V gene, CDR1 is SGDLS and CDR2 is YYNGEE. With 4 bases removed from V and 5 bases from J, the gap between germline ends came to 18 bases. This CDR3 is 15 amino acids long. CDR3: CASSPKDSFRETQYF. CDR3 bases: TGTGCCAGCAGCCCCAAGGACTCATTTCGGGAGACCCAGTACTTC.